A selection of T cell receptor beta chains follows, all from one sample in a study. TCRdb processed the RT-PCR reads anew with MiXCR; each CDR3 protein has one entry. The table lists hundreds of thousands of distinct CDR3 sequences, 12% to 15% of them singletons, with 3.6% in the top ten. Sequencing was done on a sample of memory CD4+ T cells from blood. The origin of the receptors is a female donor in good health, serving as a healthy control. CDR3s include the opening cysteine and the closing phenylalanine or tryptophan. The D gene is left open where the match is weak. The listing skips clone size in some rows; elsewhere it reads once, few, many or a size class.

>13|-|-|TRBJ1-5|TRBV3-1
TGTGCCAGCAGCCCCAGGGCAAATCAGCCCCAGCATTTT
CASSPRANQPQHF
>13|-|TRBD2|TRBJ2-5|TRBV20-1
TGCAGTGCCCGAGAGCGGGGTAAGGAGACCCAGTACTTC
CSARERGKETQYF
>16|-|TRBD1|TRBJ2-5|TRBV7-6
TGTGCCAGCAGCTTCACAGGGGGCGCGCTCCAAGAGACCCAGTACTTC
CASSFTGGALQETQYF
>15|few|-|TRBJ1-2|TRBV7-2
TGTGCCAGCAGCCTAAAGGGACCGGGAGACTATGGCTACACCTTC
CASSLKGPGDYGYTF
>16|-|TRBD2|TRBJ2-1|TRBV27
TGTGCCAGCAGTTTGAGGGAGGGCTCTACCTACAATGAGCAGTTCTTT
CASSLREGSTYNEQFF
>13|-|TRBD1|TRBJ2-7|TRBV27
TGTGCCAGCAGCCGCAGACAGGGCTACGAGCAGTACTTC
CASSRRQGYEQYF
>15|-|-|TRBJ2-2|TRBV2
TGTGCCAGCACGAGGACGGCTGGGAACACCGGGGAGCTGTTTTTT
CASTRTAGNTGELFF
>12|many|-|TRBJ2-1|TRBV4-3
TGCGCCAGCAGCCGAGGCGAAAGGGAGCAGTTCTTC
CASSRGEREQFF
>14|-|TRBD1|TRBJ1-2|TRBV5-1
TGCGCCAGCAAAAGTCAGGGGGCTACGGAAGGCTACACCTTC
CASKSQGATEGYTF
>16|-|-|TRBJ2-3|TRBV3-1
TGTGCCAGCAGCCAAAACCCGTCAGGGTTGGCAGATACGCAGTATTTT
CASSQNPSGLADTQYF
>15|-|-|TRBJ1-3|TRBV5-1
TGCGCCAGCAGCTTGGGAGCTGACTCTGGAAACACCATATATTTT
CASSLGADSGNTIYF
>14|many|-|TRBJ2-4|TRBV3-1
TGTGCCAGCAGCCAAGATCCGGGGTGGGACATTCAGTACTTC
CASSQDPGWDIQYF
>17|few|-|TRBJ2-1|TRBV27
TGTGCCAGCAGTCCGCGCCGACTCACGAGCTCCTACAATGAGCAGTTCTTC
CASSPRRLTSSYNEQFF
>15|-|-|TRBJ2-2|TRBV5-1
TGCGCCAGCAGCTTGACTCCGGAAAACACCGGGGAGCTGTTTTTT
CASSLTPENTGELFF
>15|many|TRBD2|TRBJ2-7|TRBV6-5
TGTGCCAGCAGTTACTCCGGGGGGTCTGCCTACGAGCAGTACTTC
CASSYSGGSAYEQYF
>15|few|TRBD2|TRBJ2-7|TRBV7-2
TGTGCCAGCAGCTTAAGAGGCGGGAGTACCTACGAGCAGTACTTC
CASSLRGGSTYEQYF
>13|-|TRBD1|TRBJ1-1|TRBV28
TGTGCCAGCAGTTTATTCCGGGACAGGGAGCCTTTCTTT
CASSLFRDREPFF
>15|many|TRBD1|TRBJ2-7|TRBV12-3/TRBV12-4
TGTGCCAGCAGTTCAAAGACAGGGTTACTCTACGAGCAGTACTTC
CASSSKTGLLYEQYF
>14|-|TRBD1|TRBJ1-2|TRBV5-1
TGCGCCAGCGCTACCTCCAGGACAGGGGTTGGCTACACCTTC
CASATSRTGVGYTF
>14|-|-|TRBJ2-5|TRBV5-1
TGCGTCAGCAGCTTCGCGGGTCTGGGGGAGACCCAGTACTTC
CVSSFAGLGETQYF
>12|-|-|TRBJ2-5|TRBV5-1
TGCGCCAGCAGCTTGAGGTCGGAGACCCAGTACTTC
CASSLRSETQYF
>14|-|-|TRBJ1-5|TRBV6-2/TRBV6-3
TGTGCCAGCAGTTTAATGAGGGGGGATCAGCCCCAGCATTTT
CASSLMRGDQPQHF
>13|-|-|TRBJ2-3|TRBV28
TGTGCCAGCAAGGACCAGAACACAGATACGCAGTATTTT
CASKDQNTDTQYF
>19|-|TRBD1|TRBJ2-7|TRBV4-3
TGCGCCAGCAGCCAGAGAGCCGTTTCCCCAGGACAGGGAGACTACGAGCAGTACTTC
CASSQRAVSPGQGDYEQYF
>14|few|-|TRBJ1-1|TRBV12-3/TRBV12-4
TGTGCCAGCGGTGGTGGCGTCTGGTACACTGAAGCTTTCTTT
CASGGGVWYTEAFF
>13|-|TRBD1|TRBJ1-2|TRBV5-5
TGTGCCAGCAGCTACCAGGGGGCCCATGGCTACACCTTC
CASSYQGAHGYTF
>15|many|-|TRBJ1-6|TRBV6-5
TGTGCCAGCAGTTCGCCGGGACCGTATAATTCACCCCTCCACTTT
CASSSPGPYNSPLHF
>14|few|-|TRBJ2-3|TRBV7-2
TGTGCCAGCAGCTCCCCATTTGGCGCAGATACGCAGTATTTT
CASSSPFGADTQYF
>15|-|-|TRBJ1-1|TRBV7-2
TGTGCCAGCAGCTTGCAAACAGGGTTTTGGACTGAAGCTTTCTTT
CASSLQTGFWTEAFF
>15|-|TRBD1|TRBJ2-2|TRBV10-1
TGCGCCAGCAGTCCTCCCGGGACAGGGCACGGGGAGCTGTTTTTT
CASSPPGTGHGELFF
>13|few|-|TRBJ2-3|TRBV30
TGTGCCCGTAGTTCAGACAACACAGATACGCAGTATTTT
CARSSDNTDTQYF
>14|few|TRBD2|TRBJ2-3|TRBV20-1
TGCAGTGCTAGAGATACGCGGGGGGCCGATACGCAGTATTTT
CSARDTRGADTQYF
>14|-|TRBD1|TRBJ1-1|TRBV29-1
TGCAGCGCCACTATCACAGGGGGCAGGACTGAAGCTTTCTTT
CSATITGGRTEAFF
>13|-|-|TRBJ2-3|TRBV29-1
TGCAGCGTTTATGTTAGTGGTACAGATACGCAGTATTTT
CSVYVSGTDTQYF
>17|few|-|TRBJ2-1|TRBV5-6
TGTGCCAGCAGCTTGGGAAGACGGGCAGCGCAAGTCGATGAGCAGTTCTTC
CASSLGRRAAQVDEQFF
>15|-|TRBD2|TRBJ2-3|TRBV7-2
TGTGCCAGCAGCCCTAGACTAGCGGGAGAGGTTACGCAGTATTTT
CASSPRLAGEVTQYF
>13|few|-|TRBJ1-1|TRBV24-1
TGTGCCACCAGTGAACGAGGGGCGGCTGAAGCTTTCTTT
CATSERGAAEAFF
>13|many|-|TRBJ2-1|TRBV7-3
TGTGCCAGCAGCCCCTGGGTACTGGATGAGCAGTTCTTC
CASSPWVLDEQFF
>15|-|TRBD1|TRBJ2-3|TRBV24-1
TGTGCCCCCGCTATCCGGGACAGGGGGGGAGATACGCAGTATTTT
CAPAIRDRGGDTQYF
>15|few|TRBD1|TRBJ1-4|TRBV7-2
TGTGCCAGCAGTCTCCAGGGGGTAGTTAATGAAAAACTGTTTTTT
CASSLQGVVNEKLFF
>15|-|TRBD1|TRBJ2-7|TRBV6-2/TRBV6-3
TGTGCCAGCAGTCCCTGGACAGGGAAACCCTACGAGCAGTACTTC
CASSPWTGKPYEQYF
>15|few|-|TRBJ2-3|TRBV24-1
TGTGCCACCAGTGTTTCTGGGGTCCTCACAGATACGCAGTATTTT
CATSVSGVLTDTQYF
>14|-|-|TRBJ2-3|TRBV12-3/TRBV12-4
TGTGCCAGCCAGGAGGGGCAAATCACAGATACGCAGTATTTT
CASQEGQITDTQYF
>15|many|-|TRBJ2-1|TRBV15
TGTGCCACCAGCAGAGATGGCCTAGACTACAATGAGCAGTTCTTC
CATSRDGLDYNEQFF
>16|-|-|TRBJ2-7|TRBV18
TGTGCCAGCTCACTGGTCGCGGGTTCAAGCTCCTACGAGCAGTACTTC
CASSLVAGSSSYEQYF
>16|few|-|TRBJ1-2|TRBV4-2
TGTGCCAGCAGCCAAGAAAACGGAGTCGGGGTGGGTGGCTACACCTTC
CASSQENGVGVGGYTF
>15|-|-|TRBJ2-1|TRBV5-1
TGCGCCAGCAGGGCGACGGGATCTTCTTACAATGAGCAGTTCTTC
CASRATGSSYNEQFF